These 9 T cell receptor beta chains were sequenced from one sample in a study of human T cells and chemical hapten exposure. TCRdb fed the RACE reads into MiXCR, producing one record per CDR3 protein. The sample records about 380,000 distinct CDR3 sequences, just under 6.5% being singletons. The time point was: patch test 2, 6 weeks after DPC sensitization. As for treatment: therapeutic diphenylcyclopropenone sensitization with weekly scalp DPC. The sequencing here drew on whole blood, taken in connection with sensitization to the hapten diphenylcyclopropenone (DPC). The receptors originated from a woman aged 18-30 years with alopecia areata. Some clones in this sample may be carry-over from other donors' samples.

This clonotype was observed a few times. The CDR3 loop reads CASSQGSTSNTGELFF. The DNA for the CDR3 is TGTGCCAGCAGTCAGGGGTCCACTTCGAACACCGGGGAGCTGTTTTTT. The rearrangement uses TRBV12-3 or TRBV12-4 and TRBJ2-2; D is possibly TRBD1 (6 bases). CDR3 length: 16 residues. V was pared by 5 bases and J by 0 bases, with 13 bases between.

This clonotype was observed many times. The rearrangement joins TRBV6-5 to TRBJ1-1; possible D gene TRBD1, 6 bases. Trimming took off 10 bases at V and 0 bases at J, with 18 bases between the two ends. CDR3 length: 15 amino acids. Per germline, CDR1 MNHEY and CDR2 SVGAGI. In nucleotides, the CDR3 is TGTGCCACCACCTCCTCCAGGGGTATGAACACTGAAGCTTTCTTT. Translation: CATTSSRGMNTEAFF.

This clonotype turned up a few times. This sequence joins TRBV29-1 and TRBJ2-5, with 9 bases identical to TRBD2. CDR3 length: 13 amino acids. The J segment lost 5 bases and the V segment lost 7 bases, leaving 8 bases of the junction unmatched. The germline gives CDR1 SQVTM, CDR2 ANQGSEA. CDR3 DNA sequence: TGCAGCGGCGGGGGACTAGCCGGGGAGACCCAGTACTTC. Its protein is CSGGGLAGETQYF.

The CDR3 here is CASSHEGDTQYF. DNA of the CDR3: TGTGCCAGCAGCCACGAGGGAGATACGCAGTATTTT. The chain is built from TRBV16 and TRBJ2-3; D is possibly TRBD2 (5 bases). The CDR3 length is 12 residues. Germline lookup yields CDR1 KGHSY and CDR2 FQNENV. With 3 bases removed from V and 5 bases from J, the gap between germline ends came to 6 bases.

This clonotype was observed a few times. The V call is TRBV20-1, the J call TRBJ2-7, with 10 bases matching TRBD1. Germline values: CDR1 DFQATT, CDR2 SNEGSKA (reference sequence). The junction had 3 bases not matched to a gene; V was cut back by 5 bases and J by 5 bases. This CDR3 comprises 12 residues. The CDR3 DNA reads as TGCAGTGCTGCCGGGACAGGGGACGAGCAGTACTTC. Amino acids: CSAAGTGDEQYF.

This clonotype has a handful of counts. This chain joins TRBV6-5 and TRBJ1-1; D unresolved. This CDR3 comprises 11 residues. Deletions cut 6 bases from V and 8 bases from J, with 10 bases between. Germline values: CDR1 MNHEY, CDR2 SVGAGI. CDR3 sequence (DNA): TGTGCCAGCAGCTACCTAAACGAAGCTTTCTTT. Translating it yields CASSYLNEAFF.

This clonotype was counted between two and nine times. This chain uses TRBV7-2 with TRBJ2-5; 7 bases fit TRBD1. This CDR3 spans 15 amino acids. The V segment lost 2 bases and the J segment 1 base; nucleotides outside the gene matches: 4. Germline-derived CDR1 and CDR2 are SGHTA and FQGNSA. The CDR3 DNA sequence: TGTGCCAGCAGCTTATGGGCAGGGGGCCAAGAGACCCAGTACTTC. Its translation: CASSLWAGGQETQYF.

This clonotype was seen a few times. The CDR3 loop is CASSQGDSRTEAFF. CDR3 DNA: TGTGCCAGCAGCCAGGGGGACAGTCGCACTGAAGCTTTCTTT. V gene TRBV4-2 combines with J gene TRBJ1-1; 7 nucleotides match TRBD1. J was trimmed by 4 bases and V by 3 bases; bases with no gene match: 5. Germline CDR1 reads LGHNA; CDR2 reads YNFKEQ. The CDR3 loop spans 14 amino acids.

This clonotype was seen at least ten times. V is TRBV3-1 and J is TRBJ1-5, with TRBD1 as a possible D gene (6 bases). This CDR3 region has 14 residues. Trimming shortened V by 5 bases and J by 3 bases, and 11 bases separated the two germline ends. Germline V gene sequence: CDR1 LGHDT, CDR2 YNNKEL (reference sequence). CDR3 DNA sequence: TGTGCCAGCAGCTCTACAGGGACCAATCAGCCCCAGCATTTT. It yields the protein CASSSTGTNQPQHF. Filled out from reference TRBV3-1 and TRBJ1-5, the complete variable domain reads DTAVSQTPKYLVTQMGNDKSIKCEQNLGHDTMYWYKQDSKKFLKIMFSYNNKELIINETVPNRFSPKSPDKAHLNLHINSLELGDSAVYFCASSSTGTNQPQHFGDGTRLSIL.